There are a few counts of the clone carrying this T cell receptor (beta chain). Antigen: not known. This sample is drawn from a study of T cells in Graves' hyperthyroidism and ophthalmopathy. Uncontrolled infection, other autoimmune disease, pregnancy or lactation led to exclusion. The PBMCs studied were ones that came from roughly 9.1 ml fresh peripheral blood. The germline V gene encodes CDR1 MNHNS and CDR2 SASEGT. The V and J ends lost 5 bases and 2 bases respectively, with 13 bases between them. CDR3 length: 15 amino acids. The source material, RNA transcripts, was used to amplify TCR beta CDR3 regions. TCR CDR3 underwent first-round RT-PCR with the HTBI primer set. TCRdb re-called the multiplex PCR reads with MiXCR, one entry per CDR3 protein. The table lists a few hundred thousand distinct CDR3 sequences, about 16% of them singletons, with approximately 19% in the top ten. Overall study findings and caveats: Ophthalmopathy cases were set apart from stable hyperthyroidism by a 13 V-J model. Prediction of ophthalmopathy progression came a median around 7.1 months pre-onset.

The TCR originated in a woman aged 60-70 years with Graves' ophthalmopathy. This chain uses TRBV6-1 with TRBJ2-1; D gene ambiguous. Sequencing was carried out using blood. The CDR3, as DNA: TGTGCCAGCAGTCCAACCCTGAGCGCCTACAATGAGCAGTTCTTC. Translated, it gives CASSPTLSAYNEQFF.